The T cell receptor beta chain described here comes from a study of a mutant IDH1 vaccine in newly diagnosed glioma. Time point noted: week 11, during vaccination. The content of each vaccine dose was 300 ug of mutant IDH1 20-mer peptide, and topical imiquimod accompanied it. V dropped 6 bases and J dropped 4 bases, with 18 bases sitting between them. This CDR3 contains 15 residues. The germline CDR1 and CDR2 sequences are MNHEY and SMNVEV (reference sequence). In this sample, this clone turned up a few times. As yet, its antigen is unknown. TCRdb's table, derived via immunoSEQ multiplex PCR, lists solely in-frame clones and lacks some. The profile shows roughly 70,000 clones, 84% of them singletons. The study, taken as a whole, reports: A vaccine-induced immune response developed in about 93% of the patients.

The chain joins TRBV27 to TRBJ1-2; no clear D. This TCR was sampled from a woman aged 45-65 years with glioma. The input for sequencing was PBMCs, taken from a glioma patient whose treatment included an IDH1 peptide vaccine. CDR3: CASSYSPGRIYGYTF. CDR3 DNA sequence: TGTGCCAGCAGCTACAGCCCAGGACGGATCTATGGCTACACCTTC.